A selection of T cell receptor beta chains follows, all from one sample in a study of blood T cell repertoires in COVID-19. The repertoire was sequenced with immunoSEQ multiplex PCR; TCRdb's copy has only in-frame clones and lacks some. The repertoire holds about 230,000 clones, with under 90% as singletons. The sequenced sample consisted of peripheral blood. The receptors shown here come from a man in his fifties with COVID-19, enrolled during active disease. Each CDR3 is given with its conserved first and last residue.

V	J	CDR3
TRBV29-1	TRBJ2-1	CSVPDRGYEQFF
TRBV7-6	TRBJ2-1	CASSPPYEPGLAGGPFYNEQFF
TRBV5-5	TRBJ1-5	CASSLEWQGDQPQHF
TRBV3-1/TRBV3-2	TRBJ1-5	CASSQGGSNQPQHF
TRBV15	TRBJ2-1	CATSRGDRSNEQFF
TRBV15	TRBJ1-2	CATSIDNINYGYTF
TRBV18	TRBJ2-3	CASSLQEGLNTDTQYF
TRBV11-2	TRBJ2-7	CASSLGTGGIYEQYF
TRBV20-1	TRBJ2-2	CSASRTSGSPNTGELFF
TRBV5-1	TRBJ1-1	CASSLVTGGRTEAFF
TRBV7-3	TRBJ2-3	CASSLTGEGSDTQYF
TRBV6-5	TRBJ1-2	CASRRDRVLSYGYTF
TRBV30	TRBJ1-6	CAWSTDTGNSPLHF
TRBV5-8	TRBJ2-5	CASRRTGGETQYF
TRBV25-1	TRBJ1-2	CASSEWSDYGYTF
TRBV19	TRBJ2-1	CASSIPSGQQFF
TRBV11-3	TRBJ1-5	CASSLDLPPEGSNQPQHF
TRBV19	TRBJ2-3	CASSPRRQSSTDTQYF
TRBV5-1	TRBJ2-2	CASSPHGEVGELFF
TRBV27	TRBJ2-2	CASSLSGTAIGELFF
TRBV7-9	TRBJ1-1	CASSLRSLEAFF
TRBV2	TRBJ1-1	CASSTRTDTEAFF
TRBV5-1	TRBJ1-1	CASSSPMNTEAFF
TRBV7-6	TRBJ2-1	CASSLAGTWEGNEQFF
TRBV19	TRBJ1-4	CASSSRRDRGNEKLFF
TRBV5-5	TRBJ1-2	CASSYDRVTNYGYTF
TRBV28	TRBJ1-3	CASKQVLSGNTIYF
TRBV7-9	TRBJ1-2	CASSLDLSSLDNGYTF
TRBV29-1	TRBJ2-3	CSVDDGTGGGTDTQYF
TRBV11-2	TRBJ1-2	CASSLVLSNYGYTF
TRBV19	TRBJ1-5	CASSIQGQGPQHF
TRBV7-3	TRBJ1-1	CASSRDAGENTEAFF
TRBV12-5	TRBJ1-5	CASGLIGGEGNQPQHF
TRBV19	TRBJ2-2	CASSTPGLAGTPGELFF
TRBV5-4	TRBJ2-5	CASSLDASGKTQYF
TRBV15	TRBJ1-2	CATSRAQGQKLNYGYTF
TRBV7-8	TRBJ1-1	CASSTQPGQGLVAFF
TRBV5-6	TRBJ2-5	CASSSIPGTGGWETQYF
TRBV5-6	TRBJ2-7	CASSLGEANQYF
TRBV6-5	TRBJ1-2	CASRTGNRHGYTF